This TCR beta chain was captured in a study of cytomegalovirus exposure and HLA in healthy donors. CDR1 is SGHNT and CDR2 is YYREEE in the germline V gene (reference sequence). V shed 0 bases and J shed 6 bases, with 10 bases lying between them. This CDR3 has 13 residues. Worth noting for this clone: Antigen specificity is unknown.

Findings and limits, study-wide: Association of a missense DCLRE1C variant with TCR beta V- and J-gene trimming was reported in a later analysis. Most TCR sequences were rare, but some public TCRs occurred in many donors.

With 60 Vbeta and 13 Jbeta primers, the PCR was carried out. Using immunoSEQ multiplex PCR, the repertoire was profiled, and TCRdb retains in-frame clones only, with some absent. The sample holds 150,000 or so clones, 60% to 85% seen once. The source is a man aged 40-49 years in good health and CMV-seropositive. The sample taken for sequencing was PBMCs. The V and J genes are TRBV5-4 and TRBJ2-7, with TRBD1 as a possible D gene (6 bases). The CDR3 spells CASSLVGRGEQYF. Written as DNA, the CDR3 is TGTGCCAGCAGCTTGGTGGGCAGGGGCGAGCAGTACTTC. The whole variable domain, remainder taken from reference TRBV5-4 and TRBJ2-7, is ETGVTQSPTHLIKTRGQQVTLRCSSQSGHNTVSWYQQALGQGPQFIFQYYREEENGRGNFPPRFSGLQFPNYSSELNVNALELDDSALYLCASSLVGRGEQYFGPGTRLTVT.